The 19 T cell receptor beta chains in this list originate from one sample, sequenced in a study of T cell changes during pregnancy in multiple sclerosis. TCRdb keeps only in-frame clones here, not all; method: immunoSEQ multiplex PCR. The sample gives around 130,000 clones, 85% to 95% of which show up once; under 7% is in the top ten. The sample consisted of peripheral blood, taken before pregnancy. These receptors came from a female donor with multiple sclerosis, enrolled in a pregnancy study.

The rearrangement links TRBV27 to TRBJ2-2, with a possible D match to TRBD1 (6 bases). The germline gives CDR1 MNHEY, CDR2 SMNVEV (reference sequence). Trimming removed 6 bases from V and 6 bases from J, with 14 bases in between. This CDR3 contains 14 residues. The CDR3 here is CASRTYRVPGELFF. CDR3 in DNA: TGTGCCAGCAGAACCTACAGGGTGCCCGGGGAGCTGTTTTTT.

V usage is TRBV5-8 and J usage is TRBJ2-3; D gene uncertain. Per germline, CDR1 SGHTS and CDR2 YDEGEE. V lost 4 bases and J 2 bases, leaving 20 bases between the germline ends. CDR3 length: 17 amino acids. CDR3 in DNA: TGTGCCAGCAGCCACTCCCGCCGAACAGCAATCACAGATACGCAGTATTTT. It translates to CASSHSRRTAITDTQYF.

This clone was found once. The chain joins TRBV9 to TRBJ2-3; TRBD2 agrees at 9 bases. The V segment lost 0 bases and the J segment 3 bases; nucleotides outside the gene matches: 11. CDR1 and CDR2 from the germline V gene are SGDLS and YYNGEE. There are 18 residues in the CDR3. CDR3 residues: CASSVGAVSGSYTDTQYF. The CDR3 DNA sequence: TGTGCCAGCAGCGTAGGGGCCGTTAGCGGGAGTTATACAGATACGCAGTATTTT. The complete variable domain, with remaining parts taken from reference TRBV9 and TRBJ2-3, reads DSGVTQTPKHLITATGQRVTLRCSPRSGDLSVYWYQQSLDQGLQFLIQYYNGEERAKGNILERFSAQQFPDLHSELNLSSLELGDSALYFCASSVGAVSGSYTDTQYFGPGTRLTVL.

The chain carries TRBV19 and TRBJ1-1; a possible D gene is TRBD1 (5 bases). In germline, CDR1 is LNHDA, CDR2 SQIVND (reference sequence). V lost 3 bases to trimming and J lost 1 base, with 9 bases between them. CDR3 length: 14 amino acids. The CDR3 region is CASSMPGPNTEAFF. In DNA form, the CDR3 reads TGTGCCAGTAGTATGCCAGGGCCGAACACTGAAGCTTTCTTT.

V gene TRBV7-9 combines with J gene TRBJ1-5; 8 positions agree with TRBD1. CDR1 and CDR2 from the germline V gene are SEHNR and FQNEAQ (reference sequence). The J segment lost 7 bases and the V segment lost 5 bases, leaving 4 bases of the junction unmatched. This CDR3 is 13 amino acids long. The CDR3 loop reads CASSQGAEQPQHF. CDR3 coding DNA: TGTGCCAGCAGCCAGGGGGCAGAACAGCCCCAGCATTTT.

The chain links TRBV19 to TRBJ2-3, with a possible D match to TRBD1 (6 bases). Trimming pared 3 bases from V and 1 base from J, leaving 8 bases between. CDR3 length: 14 amino acids. CDR1 and CDR2 (germline): LNHDA, SQIVND (reference sequence). CDR3 sequence (DNA): TGTGCCAGTAGTATGTACAGGGGCACAGATACGCAGTATTTT. Translation gives CASSMYRGTDTQYF.

The chain combines TRBV7-3 with TRBJ2-1; 8 bases match TRBD1. V trimming: 2 bases; J trimming: 0 bases; junction bases outside the gene matches: 3. CDR1 and CDR2 from the germline V gene are SGHTA and FQGTGA. The CDR3 is made up of 16 amino acids. CDR3 loop: CASSLGQGHSYNEQFF. In DNA form, the CDR3 reads TGTGCCAGCAGCTTAGGACAGGGACACTCCTACAATGAGCAGTTCTTC.

V and J are TRBV6-1 and TRBJ1-6, with no clear D. Trimming took off 7 bases at V and 8 bases at J, with 15 bases between the two ends. Germline lookup yields CDR1 MNHNS and CDR2 SASEGT. The CDR3 covers 14 residues. CDR3 loop: CASTGYLEDSPLHF. CDR3 DNA: TGTGCCAGCACTGGTTATCTGGAGGATTCACCCCTCCACTTT.

This clone has a handful of counts. The chain has TRBV19 and TRBJ1-2; 7 bases map to TRBD1. The germline CDR1 and CDR2 sequences are LNHDA and SQIVND (reference sequence). The V and J ends lost 5 bases and 2 bases, in that order; junction bases with no gene match: 11. This CDR3 contains 16 residues. The CDR3 loop is CASSADRVKLNYGYTF. In DNA form, the CDR3 reads TGTGCCAGTAGTGCTGACAGGGTGAAGTTAAACTATGGCTACACCTTC.

The chain couples TRBV28 to TRBJ2-7; TRBD2 aligns across 9 bases. Per the germline V gene, CDR1 is MDHEN and CDR2 is SYDVKM. With V trimmed by 1 base and J by 0 bases, 4 bases remained unmatched. The CDR3 totals 16 residues. CDR3 sequence: CASSLFSSGASYEQYF. CDR3 nucleotide sequence: TGTGCCAGCAGTTTATTTTCTAGCGGGGCCTCCTACGAGCAGTACTTC.

The V call is TRBV11-2, the J call TRBJ1-6; a possible D gene is TRBD1 (6 bases). CDR3 length equals 16 residues. V gave up 4 bases and J gave up 7 bases, with 17 bases separating them. Germline V gene sequence: CDR1 SGHAT, CDR2 FQNNGV. The DNA of the CDR3 is TGTGCCAGCAGCTCACTGGGGGCAGGAGGCAATTCACCCCTCCACTTT. Residues: CASSSLGAGGNSPLHF.

The chain combines TRBV27 with TRBJ1-2; D is uncertain. There are 15 residues in the CDR3. Germline V CDR1 and CDR2: MNHEY, SMNVEV (reference sequence). The V and J ends lost 0 bases and 2 bases respectively, with 10 bases between them. DNA of the CDR3: TGTGCCAGCAGTTTATCACTTGCAGCGAACTATGGCTACACCTTC. Translated, it gives CASSLSLAANYGYTF.

In this sample, this clone turned up once. The chain recombines TRBV28 with TRBJ2-7, with D unclear. The CDR3 is made up of 12 amino acids. Germline-derived CDR1 and CDR2 are MDHEN and SYDVKM. The V end lost 6 bases, the J end lost 2 bases, and 8 bases lay between the germline ends. The CDR3 nucleotides read TGTGCCAGCAGGAAATTAGCCTACGAGCAGTACTTC. Protein product: CASRKLAYEQYF. Combining the CDR3 with reference TRBV28 and TRBJ2-7 gives the whole variable domain DVKVTQSSRYLVKRTGEKVFLECVQDMDHENMFWYRQDPGLGLRLIYFSYDVKMKEKGDIPEGYSVSREKKERFSLILESASTNQTSMYLCASRKLAYEQYFGPGTRLTVT.

The chain is built from TRBV5-1 and TRBJ1-1; possible D gene TRBD1, 5 bases. Germline assignment: CDR1 SGHRS and CDR2 YFSETQ. The CDR3 spans 15 residues. V lost 4 bases and J lost 3, with 16 bases in between. The CDR3 nucleotides are TGCGCCAGCAGCGCTGACAGAGGAGGGTACACTGAAGCTTTCTTT. This codes for CASSADRGGYTEAFF. Filled out from reference TRBV5-1 and TRBJ1-1, the complete variable domain reads KAGVTQTPRYLIKTRGQQVTLSCSPISGHRSVSWYQQTPGQGLQFLFEYFSETQRNKGNFPGRFSGRQFSNSRSEMNVSTLELGDSALYLCASSADRGGYTEAFFGQGTRLTVV.

The CDR3 DNA reads as TGTGCCAGCAGCTTACCTAGCGGGCTGGAGACCCAGTACTTC. It encodes CASSLPSGLETQYF. J is TRBJ2-5 and V is TRBV5-4, with 8 bases matching TRBD2. Germline CDR1 and CDR2: SGHNT and YYREEE (reference sequence). J was trimmed by 5 bases and V by 2 bases; bases with no gene match: 5. This CDR3 spans 14 amino acids.

CDR3 sequence: CASRPFGGAANEQFF. As DNA, the CDR3 is TGTGCCAGCAGACCGTTTGGGGGGGCCGCAAATGAGCAGTTCTTC. V and J are TRBV6-1 and TRBJ2-1; D might be TRBD2 (7 bases). Germline CDR1 is MNHNS and CDR2 is SASEGT. V lost 6 bases and J 7 bases, leaving 19 bases between the germline ends. The CDR3 consists of 15 residues.

The CDR3 DNA reads TGTGCCAGCAGTTTTATAGCGGGAGACGGCGGTGAGCAGTTCTTC. Translating it yields CASSFIAGDGGEQFF. The V and J genes are TRBV27 and TRBJ2-1; 9 nucleotides match TRBD2. Losses at the gene ends were 3 bases for V and 9 bases for J; bases not matched to a gene: 9. The CDR3 extends over 15 amino acids. Germline V gives CDR1 MNHEY, CDR2 SMNVEV (reference sequence).

The chain joins TRBV7-3 to TRBJ2-1, with 10 bases lining up with TRBD2. J was trimmed by 7 bases and V by 5 bases; bases with no gene match: 14. CDR1 SGHTA and CDR2 FQGTGA come from the germline V gene. CDR3 length: 17 amino acids. CDR3 sequence reads: CASSDSGGPPLGNEQFF. CDR3 DNA sequence: TGTGCCAGCAGCGATAGCGGGGGGCCACCTTTAGGGAATGAGCAGTTCTTC.

The V gene is TRBV7-9, the J gene TRBJ2-5; 10 nucleotides align to TRBD1. V lost 4 bases, J lost 4 bases, and 9 bases stayed unmatched. CDR1 is SEHNR and CDR2 is FQNEAQ in the germline V gene (reference sequence). This CDR3 has 16 residues. The CDR3 bases are TGTGCCAGCAGCTCAGGAGACAGGGGGCTACCAGAGACCCAGTACTTC. This translates into CASSSGDRGLPETQYF.